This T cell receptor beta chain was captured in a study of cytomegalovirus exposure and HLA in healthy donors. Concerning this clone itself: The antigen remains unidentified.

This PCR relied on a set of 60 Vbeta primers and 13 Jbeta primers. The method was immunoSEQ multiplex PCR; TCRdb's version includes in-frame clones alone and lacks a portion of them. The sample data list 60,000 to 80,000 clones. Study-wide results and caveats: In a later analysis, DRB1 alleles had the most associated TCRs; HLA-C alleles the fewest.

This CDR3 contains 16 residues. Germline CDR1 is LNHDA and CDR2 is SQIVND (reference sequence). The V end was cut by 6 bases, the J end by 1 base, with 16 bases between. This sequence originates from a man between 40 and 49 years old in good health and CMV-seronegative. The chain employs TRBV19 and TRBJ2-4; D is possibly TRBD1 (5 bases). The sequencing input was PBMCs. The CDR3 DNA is TGTGCCAGTAGCCCCGGCAGGGTGGTCGCCAAAAACATTCAGTACTTC. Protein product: CASSPGRVVAKNIQYF.